This T cell receptor beta chain is drawn from a study of blood T cell repertoires in COVID-19. Overall study context: Some COVID-19 samples were acute and others convalescent; all came from the United States, Italy and Spain. The analysed material was cDNA or gDNA that came from T cells, B-cell-depleted T cells, or PBMCs.

Study processing details: For nucleated cells, counts were estimated from reference gene primer amplification. Clones were read by immunoSEQ multiplex PCR, and TCRdb kept only the in-frame ones, dropping some. That table furnishes V, J and clone size, whereas the DNA furnished D and trimming. The table lists about 210,000 clones, 83% of them singletons. Germline V gives CDR1 MNHNY, CDR2 SVGAGI (reference sequence). The CDR3 totals 15 residues. V gave up 2 bases and J gave up 0 bases, with 8 bases separating them. The clonotype comes from a woman in her forties with active or convalescent COVID-19. The chain employs TRBV6-6 and TRBJ1-5; the D is unclear. Material for sequencing was peripheral blood. CDR3 in amino acids: CASSYPYYSNQPQHF. The CDR3 bases are TGTGCCAGCAGTTACCCGTATTATAGCAATCAGCCCCAGCATTTT.